The 2 T cell receptor beta chains below all came from one sample that was sequenced in a study of cytomegalovirus exposure and HLA in healthy donors. With 60 Vbeta and 13 Jbeta primers, the PCR was carried out. The protocol was immunoSEQ multiplex PCR, while the TCRdb copy is restricted to in-frame clones and leaves out a portion. The sample lists some 140,000 clones; less than 90% were seen once. The sample taken for sequencing was PBMCs. These receptors were taken from a man aged 35 to 55 in good health and CMV-seronegative.

The chain joins TRBV6-1 to TRBJ2-2, with 14 bases identical to TRBD2. Germline-derived CDR1 and CDR2 are MNHNS and SASEGT. The CDR3 covers 15 residues. V was clipped by 4 bases and J by 6 bases; unmatched bases: 1. Here the CDR3 reads CASSGLAGGPGELFF. CDR3 coding DNA: TGTGCCAGCAGTGGACTAGCGGGAGGGCCCGGGGAGCTGTTTTTT.

This chain connects TRBV18 to TRBJ2-7, with 9 nucleotides matching TRBD1. The CDR3 loop spans 15 amino acids. Germline V gene lookup returns CDR1 KGHSH and CDR2 LQKENI. The V gene end was trimmed by 4 bases and the J gene end by 8 bases; junction bases not matched to a gene: 12. This CDR3 reads CASSQAGTGISKQYF. DNA for the CDR3: TGTGCCAGCTCACAAGCCGGGACAGGGATATCTAAGCAGTACTTC.